Listed below are T cell receptor beta chains from one sample, sequenced in a study of cytomegalovirus exposure and HLA in healthy donors. The repertoire was sequenced with immunoSEQ multiplex PCR; TCRdb's copy has only in-frame clones and lacks some. The data show approximately 22,000 clones, over 65% seen once. The specimen was PBMCs. The receptor set was obtained from a man aged 55 to 70 in good health and CMV-seronegative. CDR3s include the opening cysteine and the closing phenylalanine or tryptophan. D genes are given only for firm matches. Size tells how often a clone was seen (once, few, many) or the class of an expanded clone, and some rows leave it out.

d_call | j_call | v_call | clone_size | cdr3_nt | cdr3_aa
. | TRBJ2-1 | TRBV15 | . | TGTGCCACCAGCAGAGGGTTCAGACCAGGGTTTATTTACAATGAGCAGTTCTTC | CATSRGFRPGFIYNEQFF
TRBD2 | TRBJ2-5 | TRBV11-2 | . | TGTGCCAGCAGCTTGACTAGCGGGGGAGAGACCCAGTACTTC | CASSLTSGGETQYF
. | TRBJ2-5 | TRBV6-5 | . | TGTGCCTCGAGACCCCGGGGGGCGGGAGAGACCCAGTACTTC | CASRPRGAGETQYF
TRBD1 | TRBJ1-2 | TRBV7-9 | . | TGTTCCAGCAGCCAGGGGGAGCGGGGCTACACCTTC | CSSSQGERGYTF
TRBD1 | TRBJ1-1 | TRBV5-1 | . | TGCGCCAGCAATCAGGGGGCCCTTAGTCTATCGAACACTGAAGCTTTCTTT | CASNQGALSLSNTEAFF
TRBD2 | TRBJ2-5 | TRBV7-2 | . | TGTGCCAGCAGCTTAGTTGGTAGCGGGGGCCAAGAGACCCAGTACTTC | CASSLVGSGGQETQYF
TRBD1 | TRBJ2-3 | TRBV9 | . | TGTGCCAGCAGCGTGGAAGGGGACAGGGGGAGTTTGTCAGATACGCAGTATTTT | CASSVEGDRGSLSDTQYF
TRBD1 | TRBJ1-1 | TRBV27 | . | TGTGCCAGCAGTTTGGGCAGGGGGCGGTCTGAAGCTTTCTTT | CASSLGRGRSEAFF
TRBD1 | TRBJ2-5 | TRBV6-1 | few | TGTGCCAGCAGATGGGACAGGAAAGAGACCCAGTACTTC | CASRWDRKETQYF
TRBD1 | TRBJ1-2 | TRBV27 | . | TGTGCCAGCAGTTTCAATACAGGGGACTATGGCTACACCTTC | CASSFNTGDYGYTF
TRBD1 | TRBJ2-3 | TRBV6-5 | . | TGTGCCAGCCGCATTGGCGACAGGGACACAGATACGCAGTATTTT | CASRIGDRDTDTQYF
. | TRBJ1-2 | TRBV6-5 | once | TGTGCCAGCAGTTACGGAGGGGGGGCAGTATATGGCTACACCTTC | CASSYGGGAVYGYTF
TRBD2 | TRBJ2-2 | TRBV15 | . | TGTGCCACCAGCAGAGAATATAGCGGGGGACCCGGGGAGCTGTTTTTT | CATSREYSGGPGELFF
TRBD1 | TRBJ2-5 | TRBV5-1 | few | TGCGCCAGCAGCTCGGGACAGGTCGGGGAGACCCAGTACTTC | CASSSGQVGETQYF